Detailed here is one T cell receptor (beta chain). Its target is unknown. The data were taken from a study of shared clonotypes between healthy human individuals. Study-level results: Naive subsets tended to show greater estimated richness than memory subsets. An anticipated effect of sequencing depth on clonotype sharing among donors was recognized. The study found lower generation probabilities in non-shared clonotypes than in those shared by all four donors.

The CDR3 has 14 amino acids. Germline CDR1 is SGHRS and CDR2 is YFSETQ. V was pared by 0 bases and J by 2 bases, with 8 bases between. The assay was immunoSEQ multiplex PCR, and TCRdb's table has in-frame clones only and misses some. This table holds 2 million to 2.5 million clones, 90% to 95% found once. Sequencing was carried out using naive CD4+ T cells sorted from blood. Subset here: CD45RA+ positively selected. The chain carries TRBV5-1 and TRBJ1-1, with D possibly TRBD1 on 5 matching bases. This clonotype was obtained from a man between 18 and 35 years old in good health. As DNA, the CDR3 is TGCGCCAGCAGCTTGGCAGGGATTAACACTGAAGCTTTCTTT. This codes for CASSLAGINTEAFF. Full variable domain (outside the CDR3, taken from reference TRBV5-1 and TRBJ1-1): KAGVTQTPRYLIKTRGQQVTLSCSPISGHRSVSWYQQTPGQGLQFLFEYFSETQRNKGNFPGRFSGRQFSNSRSEMNVSTLELGDSALYLCASSLAGINTEAFFGQGTRLTVV.